These 26 T cell receptor beta chains were all obtained from the same sample, sequenced in a study of cytomegalovirus exposure and HLA in healthy donors. With 60 Vbeta and 13 Jbeta primers, the PCR was carried out. Some clones are missing from TCRdb's copy, which holds only in-frame ones; the method was immunoSEQ multiplex PCR. The table lists about 130,000 clones, roughly 75% of them singletons. Sequenced sample: PBMCs. Every receptor here comes from a man younger than 45 in good health.

Notes on this clone: A read error may account for a junction end that differs from germline. CDR3 in DNA: TGTTCCAGCGAAGGCGGAGCCTACGAGCAGTACTTC. This codes for CSSEGGAYEQYF. V usage is TRBV7-9 and J usage is TRBJ2-7, with no clear D. The CDR3 consists of 12 residues. Germline CDR1 reads SEHNR; CDR2 reads FQNEAQ (reference sequence).

This clone was recorded only once. This chain joins TRBV13 and TRBJ2-7; 11 nucleotides match TRBD1. V trimming: 0 bases; J trimming: 2 bases; junction bases outside the gene matches: 0. CDR1 and CDR2 (germline): PRHDT, FYEKMQ (reference sequence). CDR3 length: 15 residues. CDR3 sequence reads: CASSLGGQGAYEQYF. Written as DNA, the CDR3 is TGTGCCAGCAGCTTAGGGGGACAGGGGGCCTACGAGCAGTACTTC.

The genes are TRBV28 and TRBJ1-2; the D is unclear. V was trimmed by 5 bases and J by 8 bases, leaving 12 bases between them. The germline V gene has CDR1 MDHEN and CDR2 SYDVKM. This CDR3 is 12 amino acids long. In DNA form, the CDR3 reads TGTGCCAGCAGTACTCCCAGCGAAGGCTACACCTTC. This codes for CASSTPSEGYTF.

The gene calls are TRBV2 and TRBJ2-7, with D perhaps TRBD1 (6 bases). Germline assignment: CDR1 SNHLY and CDR2 FYNNEI. Trimming took off 4 bases at V and 0 bases at J, with 10 bases between the two ends. The CDR3 runs 14 residues. The CDR3 nucleotides are TGTGCCAGCAGTGGGACAGCGTACTCCTACGAGCAGTACTTC. Residues: CASSGTAYSYEQYF.

This clone was detected only once. The chain is built from TRBV27 and TRBJ2-7; 10 nucleotides line up with TRBD2. The CDR3 spans 16 residues. J gave up 2 bases and V 5 bases, and 9 bases lay outside the gene matches. Germline-derived CDR1 and CDR2 are MNHEY and SMNVEV (reference sequence). The CDR3 is CASSTRTSGHAYEQYF. The CDR3 DNA is TGTGCCAGCAGTACGAGGACTAGCGGTCATGCCTACGAGCAGTACTTC.

This chain connects TRBV5-4 to TRBJ2-2, with D possibly being TRBD1 (5 bases). Trimming shortened V by 4 bases and J by 5 bases, and 15 bases separated the two germline ends. This CDR3 contains 15 residues. Germline-derived CDR1 and CDR2 are SGHNT and YYREEE (reference sequence). The CDR3 region has the DNA TGTGCCAGCAGCCCACCGGACAAACCTACCGGGGAGCTGTTTTTT. It translates to CASSPPDKPTGELFF.

The rearrangement links TRBV5-1 to TRBJ2-7, with D unresolved. The V end was cut by 4 bases, the J end by 0 bases, with 11 bases between. The germline CDR1 and CDR2 sequences are SGHRS and YFSETQ. The CDR3 length is 14 residues. CDR3 protein: CASSDNSISYEQYF. Here the CDR3 DNA reads TGCGCCAGCAGCGACAACAGCATCTCCTACGAGCAGTACTTC.

V usage is TRBV7-2 and J usage is TRBJ2-1, with 9 bases identical to TRBD2. Germline V gene sequence: CDR1 SGHTA, CDR2 FQGNSA. This CDR3 spans 14 amino acids. Trimming took 5 bases from V and 3 from J; bases not matched to a gene: 2. Here the CDR3 reads CASSQTSGYNEQFF. The CDR3 nucleotides are TGTGCCAGCAGCCAGACTAGCGGCTACAATGAGCAGTTCTTC.

The chain recombines TRBV2 with TRBJ2-6, with D perhaps TRBD1 (7 bases). The CDR3 sequence is 15 residues long. Germline CDR1 reads SNHLY; CDR2 reads FYNNEI. V gave up 6 bases and J gave up 3 bases, with 12 bases separating them. In DNA, the CDR3 is TGTGCCAGCAGCGGACAGGACTATGGGGCCAACGTCCTGACTTTC. This translates into CASSGQDYGANVLTF.

This clone was counted once. The rearrangement uses TRBV11-2 and TRBJ1-1; 8 nucleotides align to TRBD1. Germline assignment: CDR1 SGHAT and CDR2 FQNNGV. With V trimmed by 1 base and J by 5 bases, 6 bases remained unmatched. There are 15 residues in the CDR3. The CDR3 reads CASSLAGQGGTEAFF. The CDR3 nucleotides read TGTGCCAGCAGCTTAGCCGGACAGGGTGGGACTGAAGCTTTCTTT.

The chain recombines TRBV6-5 with TRBJ2-1, with D maybe TRBD2 (6 bases). The CDR3 extends over 13 amino acids. V was shortened by 3 bases and J by 5 bases, with 8 bases between the two germline ends. Germline V gene lookup returns CDR1 MNHEY and CDR2 SVGAGI. CDR3 region: CASSYGGNNEQFF. The CDR3 DNA reads as TGTGCCAGCAGTTATGGGGGGAACAATGAGCAGTTCTTC.

The J gene is TRBJ1-1, the V gene TRBV7-9, with a tentative D call TRBD1 (6 bases). This CDR3 region has 13 residues. Germline lookup yields CDR1 SEHNR and CDR2 FQNEAQ (reference sequence). The V and J ends lost 5 bases and 1 base respectively, with 8 bases between them. CDR3 loop: CASSQGTNTEAFF. In DNA form, the CDR3 reads TGTGCCAGCAGCCAGGGGACGAACACTGAAGCTTTCTTT.

This clone was seen once. An end of the junction differs from the germline gene, which may be a read error. The V and J genes are TRBV15 and TRBJ1-5, with 7 bases identical to TRBD1. The germline V gene encodes CDR1 LNHNV and CDR2 YYDKDF (reference sequence). The CDR3 totals 15 residues. The chain's CDR3 is CATSRGGTDNRPQHF. The CDR3 DNA follows: TGTGCCACCAGCAGAGGGGGGACAGACAATCGGCCCCAGCATTTT.

This chain uses TRBV11-3 with TRBJ2-3, with TRBD2 identical over 10 bases. V lost 5 bases, J lost 2 bases, and 10 bases stayed unmatched. Germline CDR1 reads SGHNT; CDR2 reads YENEEA. CDR3 length: 17 amino acids. The CDR3 region is CASSPRTSGDYTDTQYF. DNA of the CDR3: TGTGCCAGCAGCCCAAGGACTAGCGGAGACTACACAGATACGCAGTATTTT. The variable domain in full, completed from reference TRBV11-3 and TRBJ2-3, reads EAGVVQSPRYKIIEKKQPVAFWCNPISGHNTLYWYLQNLGQGPELLIRYENEEAVDDSQLPKDRFSAERLKGVDSTLKIQPAELGDSAVYLCASSPRTSGDYTDTQYFGPGTRLTVL.

The chain couples TRBV6-5 to TRBJ1-1; D ambiguous. This CDR3 is built from 13 residues. Per the germline V gene, CDR1 is MNHEY and CDR2 is SVGAGI. Trimming took off 5 bases at V and 6 bases at J, with 13 bases between the two ends. CDR3 nucleotides: TGTGCCAGCAGTGACCCCGGGCGGGCTGAAGCTTTCTTT. Translating it yields CASSDPGRAEAFF.

V and J are TRBV6-5 and TRBJ2-7, with a possible D match to TRBD1 (6 bases). V was trimmed by 5 bases and J by 5 bases, leaving 16 bases between them. Germline assignment: CDR1 MNHEY and CDR2 SVGAGI. This CDR3 spans 14 amino acids. The CDR3 sequence is CASSPEGVSHEQYF. The CDR3 DNA reads TGTGCCAGCAGTCCTGAGGGGGTTTCCCACGAGCAGTACTTC.

This rearrangement joins TRBV19 to TRBJ1-3; D call uncertain. The CDR3 totals 17 residues. CDR1 and CDR2 (germline): LNHDA, SQIVND (reference sequence). Trimming removed 6 bases at V and 4 bases at J, with 22 bases between. The CDR3 loop is CASSPPRARPLGNTIYF. In nucleotides, the CDR3 is TGTGCCAGTAGCCCCCCGCGAGCCCGCCCTCTGGGAAACACCATATATTTT. The whole variable domain, filled in from reference TRBV19 and TRBJ1-3, reads DGGITQSPKYLFRKEGQNVTLSCEQNLNHDAMYWYRQDPGQGLRLIYYSQIVNDFQKGDIAEGYSVSREKKESFPLTVTSAQKNPTAFYLCASSPPRARPLGNTIYFGEGSWLTVV.

This clone was detected a few times. This rearrangement joins TRBV19 to TRBJ2-7, with TRBD2 identical over 7 bases. J was trimmed by 4 bases and V by 3 bases; bases with no gene match: 3. Germline V gene data show CDR1 as LNHDA and CDR2 as SQIVND (reference sequence). CDR3 size: 13 residues. The CDR3 DNA sequence: TGTGCCAGTAGTATCGCGGGAGCGTACGAGCAGTACTTC. Translating gives CASSIAGAYEQYF. The full variable domain, in which reference TRBV19 and TRBJ2-7 provide the parts outside the CDR3, is DGGITQSPKYLFRKEGQNVTLSCEQNLNHDAMYWYRQDPGQGLRLIYYSQIVNDFQKGDIAEGYSVSREKKESFPLTVTSAQKNPTAFYLCASSIAGAYEQYFGPGTRLTVT.

The chain uses TRBV30 and TRBJ2-7; 13 bases align to TRBD2. Germline assignment: CDR1 GTSNPN and CDR2 SVGIG (reference sequence). Losses at the gene ends were 0 bases for V and 5 bases for J; bases not matched to a gene: 1. The CDR3 is 14 residues long. The CDR3: CAWSVLAGGDEQYF. CDR3 bases: TGTGCCTGGAGTGTACTAGCGGGAGGGGACGAGCAGTACTTC.

The chain couples TRBV27 to TRBJ1-5; tentative D call: TRBD1 (5 bases). Per germline, CDR1 MNHEY and CDR2 SMNVEV (reference sequence). V lost 1 base to trimming and J lost 0 bases, with 10 bases between them. The CDR3 length is 16 residues. Here the CDR3 DNA reads TGTGCCAGCAGTTTATTGGCAGGACATAGCAATCAGCCCCAGCATTTT. It translates to CASSLLAGHSNQPQHF.

This chain links TRBV18 with TRBJ2-7, with a weak D call TRBD2 (5 bases). This CDR3 spans 15 amino acids. Trimming left V 3 bases short and J 0 bases short, with 12 bases between. Germline V gene data show CDR1 as KGHSH and CDR2 as LQKENI. This chain's CDR3 is CASSPEEGLSYEQYF. In DNA, the CDR3 is TGTGCCAGCTCACCCGAGGAAGGACTCTCCTACGAGCAGTACTTC.

The V call is TRBV19, the J call TRBJ2-1; the match to TRBD2 covers 9 bases. Germline V gene sequence: CDR1 LNHDA, CDR2 SQIVND (reference sequence). The CDR3 runs 14 residues. V lost 2 bases to trimming and J lost 6 bases; unmatched junction nucleotides: 2. The CDR3 sequence: CASSISSGVNEQFF. CDR3 in DNA: TGTGCCAGTAGTATATCTAGCGGGGTCAATGAGCAGTTCTTC.

The genes are TRBV15 and TRBJ1-1; D gene unclear. Germline CDR1 LNHNV, CDR2 YYDKDF (reference sequence). The V end was cut by 1 base, the J end by 0 bases, with 6 bases between. There are 14 residues in the CDR3. DNA of the CDR3: TGTGCCACCAGCAGAGGTCATTTGAACACTGAAGCTTTCTTT. Its translation is CATSRGHLNTEAFF.

This chain connects TRBV14 to TRBJ2-1; D unclear. This CDR3 is 15 amino acids long. Trimming left V 3 bases short and J 1 base short, with 10 bases between. Germline loops: CDR1 SGHDN, CDR2 FVKESK. The CDR3 nucleotides are TGTGCCAGCAGCCAGTCGTGGGCTTCCTACAATGAGCAGTTCTTC. Residues: CASSQSWASYNEQFF. Variable domain in full (rest from reference TRBV14 and TRBJ2-1): EAGVTQFPSHSVIEKGQTVTLRCDPISGHDNLYWYRRVMGKEIKFLLHFVKESKQDESGMPNNRFLAERTGGTYSTLKVQPAELEDSGVYFCASSQSWASYNEQFFGPGTRLTVL.

This clone turned up a few times. The CDR3 region is CASSPGTGRPVEQYF. The CDR3 DNA is TGTGCCAGCAGCCCCGGGACAGGCCGACCAGTCGAGCAGTACTTC. V gene TRBV27 combines with J gene TRBJ2-5; 8 bases agree with TRBD1. The J call is uncertain, as TRBJ2-7 better fits the DNA end. This CDR3 spans 15 amino acids. The germline V gene encodes CDR1 MNHEY and CDR2 SMNVEV (reference sequence).

CDR3 sequence: CAGSKGVFHEQYF. CDR3 in DNA: TGTGCGGGTTCAAAGGGGGTCTTCCACGAGCAGTACTTC. The chain joins TRBV2 to TRBJ2-5, with D possibly being TRBD1 (6 bases). Gene TRBJ2-7 matches the end of the DNA better, so the J call may be wrong. The CDR3 runs 13 residues. Germline CDR1 SNHLY, CDR2 FYNNEI.